The sequence of this T cell receptor (beta chain) was determined in a study of Ad26.COV2.S vaccination and SARS-CoV-2 variants. Study-level information: Once or twice, 56 days apart, Ad26.COV2.S was delivered intramuscularly.

Treatment here: roughly 19 received Ad26.COV2.S at low or high dose, single or two shots; about five received placebo; per-sample allocation not given. Sampling was done on day 63 after the first vaccine or placebo injection. The assay was immunoSEQ multiplex PCR, and TCRdb's table has in-frame clones only and misses some. The top ten hold roughly 13% of the sample, which has some 520,000 clones, approximately 88% seen once. This clone was seen only once. CDR3 size: 15 residues. Trimming removed 2 bases from V and 3 bases from J, with 12 bases in between. From germline, CDR1 is SGHTS and CDR2 YDEGEE. Sequencing was performed on peripheral blood, taken in a trial of Ad26.COV2.S vaccine versus placebo. This chain uses TRBV5-8 with TRBJ1-5; no firm D call. The clonotype comes from a person aged 18 to 65 who received the Ad26.COV2.S COVID-19 vaccine or a placebo. CDR3 sequence (DNA): TGTGCCAGCAGCTTAGGGTTACAGAACAATCAGCCCCAGCATTTT. Translated: CASSLGLQNNQPQHF.